Listed here is a single T cell receptor (beta chain). This sample is part of a study of blood T cell repertoires in COVID-19. Study context: Acute-phase and convalescent COVID-19 samples originated in the United States, Italy and Spain. Sources were T cells, B-cell-depleted T cells, or PBMCs; the material itself was cDNA or gDNA.

Everyone who took part was roughly 18 to 90 years old, and they came from some 23 US areas. Assignments of participants to cohorts depended upon their own reported clinical history. The protocol was immunoSEQ multiplex PCR, while the TCRdb copy is restricted to in-frame clones and leaves out a portion. The sample lists some 360,000 clones, 88% occurring once. The CDR3 extends over 14 amino acids. The germline gives CDR1 SQVTM, CDR2 ANQGSEA. This chain links TRBV29-1 with TRBJ2-1; 10 bases agree with TRBD2. This receptor was taken from a woman aged 25 to 39 who had been exposed to COVID-19. The material sequenced was PBMCs or T cells enriched from blood (not recorded which). The DNA for the CDR3 is TGCTCCTGGGGGAGCGGGAGGGATAGAGATGAGCAGTTCTTC. Translation: CSWGSGRDRDEQFF.